This T cell receptor (beta chain) was recorded in a study of CD8 T cells in ankylosing spondylitis. Overall study results and limits: Both synovial fluid and blood in reactive arthritis had previously been reported to carry some motif variants.

Concerning this clonotype itself: What it recognizes is unknown.

Library preparation for TCR beta used quantitative 5'-RACE with molecular barcodes. TCRdb called the 5' RACE reads again in MiXCR, with one record for every CDR3 protein. Among just over 350,000 distinct CDR3 sequences listed, more than 20% were seen once. The sequence was obtained from a male donor with ankylosing spondylitis or in good health (not recorded which). The sequenced sample consisted of blood, either unsorted or a sorted T cell fraction (not recorded which).

The CDR3 DNA follows: TGCGCCAGCAGCTGGGACTTCACTTCCTACAATGAGCAGTTCTTC. Protein product: CASSWDFTSYNEQFF. This chain uses TRBV5-1 with TRBJ2-1; D is perhaps TRBD2 (6 bases). V lost 3 bases and J lost 1, with 11 bases in between. CDR1 and CDR2 (germline): SGHRS, YFSETQ. This CDR3 is built from 15 residues.